The 16 T cell receptor beta chains presented below share a single source sample, sequenced in a study of blood T cell repertoires in COVID-19. Measured with immunoSEQ multiplex PCR; TCRdb has only the in-frame clones, and not every one. The table shows around 180,000 clones, with 80% to 90% occurring only once. What was sequenced was peripheral blood. All receptors come from a man between 60 and 75 years old with acute or convalescent COVID-19.

The chain recombines TRBV28 with TRBJ2-3; 8 bases line up with TRBD2. The trim removed 2 bases at V and 2 bases at J, leaving 9 bases unmatched. This CDR3 has 17 residues. Germline assignment: CDR1 MDHEN and CDR2 SYDVKM. DNA of the CDR3: TGTGCCAGCAGTTTAAACCCCGGCGGGGGGAACACAGATACGCAGTATTTT. Translated, it gives CASSLNPGGGNTDTQYF. Full variable domain (remainder filled in from reference TRBV28 and TRBJ2-3): DVKVTQSSRYLVKRTGEKVFLECVQDMDHENMFWYRQDPGLGLRLIYFSYDVKMKEKGDIPEGYSVSREKKERFSLILESASTNQTSMYLCASSLNPGGGNTDTQYFGPGTRLTVL.

This chain uses TRBV5-8 with TRBJ1-1, with D uncertain. The CDR3 runs 16 residues. V lost 0 bases and J 4 bases, leaving 16 bases between the germline ends. CDR1 is SGHTS and CDR2 is YDEGEE in the germline V gene. CDR3 nucleotide sequence: TGTGCCAGCAGCTTGGCCTATCCGAGGATGGGCACTGAAGCTTTCTTT. It translates to CASSLAYPRMGTEAFF. Complete variable domain (other parts from reference TRBV5-8 and TRBJ1-1): EAGVTQSPTHLIKTRGQQATLRCSPISGHTSVYWYQQALGLGLQFLLWYDEGEERNRGNFPPRFSGRQFPNYSSELNVNALELEDSALYLCASSLAYPRMGTEAFFGQGTRLTVV.

The gene calls are TRBV24-1 and TRBJ2-2, with a weak D call TRBD2 (5 bases). Germline lookup yields CDR1 KGHDR and CDR2 SFDVKD. The CDR3 contains 16 residues. V was cut by 2 bases and J by 8 bases, with 17 bases left in between. The CDR3 nucleotides are TGTGCCACCAGTGATTCACCGGACTTTTTCCCGGGGGAGCTGTTTTTT. Translated: CATSDSPDFFPGELFF.

This clone appeared a few times. This chain joins TRBV7-6 and TRBJ2-1; 11 bases are a match to TRBD2. The trim removed 4 bases at V and 1 base at J, leaving 3 bases unmatched. CDR1 is SGHVS, CDR2 FNYEAQ, per germline. The CDR3 has 16 amino acids. The CDR3 protein is CASSSSSGRSYNEQFF. Here the CDR3 DNA reads TGTGCCAGCAGCTCTTCTAGCGGGAGGTCCTACAATGAGCAGTTCTTC. The complete variable domain, with remaining parts taken from reference TRBV7-6 and TRBJ2-1, reads GAGVSQSPRYKVTKRGQDVALRCDPISGHVSLYWYRQALGQGPEFLTYFNYEAQQDKSGLPNDRFSAERPEGSISTLTIQRTEQRDSAMYRCASSSSSGRSYNEQFFGPGTRLTVL.

The chain carries TRBV28 and TRBJ2-2, with 7 bases matching TRBD1. Germline CDR1 MDHEN, CDR2 SYDVKM. Losses at the gene ends were 6 bases for V and 4 bases for J; bases not matched to a gene: 5. This CDR3 is 14 amino acids long. For the CDR3, the DNA is TGTGCCAGCAGAGACAGGGCCCCCACCGGGGAGCTGTTTTTT. This encodes CASRDRAPTGELFF.

The V and J genes are TRBV15 and TRBJ1-2, with TRBD1 identical over 8 bases. Germline lookup yields CDR1 LNHNV and CDR2 YYDKDF (reference sequence). With V trimmed by 5 bases and J by 3 bases, 11 bases remained unmatched. The CDR3 spans 16 residues. CDR3 in amino acids: CATSGQRQGSYYGYTF. CDR3 coding DNA: TGTGCCACCAGCGGACAACGACAGGGGAGCTACTATGGCTACACCTTC.

J is TRBJ2-1 and V is TRBV4-3; perhaps TRBD1 as D (5 bases). CDR1 and CDR2 (germline): LGHNA, YSLEER. This CDR3 has 17 amino acids. V was cut by 4 bases and J by 0 bases, with 16 bases left in between. The CDR3 loop reads CASSPDHRTLSYNEQFF. The CDR3 DNA follows: TGCGCCAGCAGCCCAGACCACAGGACCCTCTCCTACAATGAGCAGTTCTTC.

V and J are TRBV24-1 and TRBJ2-7; 11 bases align to TRBD1. This CDR3 is built from 15 residues. CDR1 is KGHDR and CDR2 is SFDVKD in the germline V gene. V trimming: 5 bases; J trimming: 3 bases; junction bases outside the gene matches: 5. The CDR3 reads CATSAAGTGGYEQYF. The CDR3 nucleotides read TGTGCCACCAGTGCTGCCGGGACAGGGGGCTACGAGCAGTACTTC.

The rearrangement uses TRBV2 and TRBJ2-1, with 10 positions matching TRBD2. The germline V gene encodes CDR1 SNHLY and CDR2 FYNNEI. Trimming cost V 6 bases and J 9 bases; bases outside gene matches: 8. The CDR3 is 14 amino acids. This chain's CDR3 is CASREREGLGEQFF. In DNA form, the CDR3 reads TGTGCCAGCAGAGAGCGGGAGGGCCTGGGTGAGCAGTTCTTC.

This clone came up once. The chain has TRBV9 and TRBJ2-3; a possible D gene is TRBD2 (5 bases). The V gene lost 7 bases and the J gene lost 2 bases, with 14 bases spanning the gap. This CDR3 contains 14 residues. Germline V gene data show CDR1 as SGDLS and CDR2 as YYNGEE. The CDR3 here is CASGKSGPTDTQYF. DNA for the CDR3: TGTGCCAGCGGTAAGAGCGGACCCACAGATACGCAGTATTTT.

The gene calls are TRBV5-6 and TRBJ2-5, with D possibly matching TRBD1 (6 bases). V lost 3 bases and J 8 bases, leaving 14 bases between the germline ends. The CDR3 sequence is 13 residues long. The germline V gene encodes CDR1 SGHDT and CDR2 YYEEEE. CDR3 sequence: CASSSPLGGTQYF. CDR3 sequence (DNA): TGTGCCAGCAGCTCACCATTAGGGGGAACCCAGTACTTC.

The rearrangement joins TRBV18 to TRBJ2-3; D is unresolved. In germline, CDR1 is KGHSH, CDR2 LQKENI. Trimming pared 3 bases from V and 1 base from J, leaving 14 bases between. The length of the CDR3 is 16 residues. Here the CDR3 DNA reads TGTGCCAGCTCACCGAGCTTGTCAGGCCGCACAGATACGCAGTATTTT. Residues: CASSPSLSGRTDTQYF. Full variable domain (missing parts from reference TRBV18 and TRBJ2-3): NAGVMQNPRHLVRRRGQEARLRCSPMKGHSHVYWYRQLPEEGLKFMVYLQKENIIDESGMPKERFSAEFPKEGPSILRIQQVVRGDSAAYFCASSPSLSGRTDTQYFGPGTRLTVL.

The V gene is TRBV7-5, the J gene TRBJ2-5; TRBD2 reflects the table's D call only, with no check against the DNA. TRBV7-5 is a pseudogene. This CDR3 has 15 residues. CDR3 DNA sequence: TGTGTCAGAAGCTTAAGTTGCGGAAGTCTAGAGACCCAGTACTTC. This sequence encodes CVRSLSCGSLETQYF.

This sequence joins TRBV9 and TRBJ1-4; tentatively, D is TRBD1 (5 bases). V lost 4 bases to trimming and J lost 3 bases, with 13 bases between them. The CDR3 has 15 residues. Germline CDR1 reads SGDLS; CDR2 reads YYNGEE. DNA of the CDR3: TGTGCCAGCAGCATTTCCACGGGGGCTAATGAAAAACTGTTTTTT. This codes for CASSISTGANEKLFF.

The chain recombines TRBV27 with TRBJ1-2, with D possibly TRBD1 on 5 matching bases. The CDR3 extends over 16 amino acids. Trimming removed 6 bases at V and 4 bases at J, with 21 bases between. Germline CDR1 and CDR2: MNHEY and SMNVEV (reference sequence). CDR3 sequence: CASSPLGQGEAYGYTF. The CDR3 bases are TGTGCCAGCAGCCCCCTCGGCCAGGGCGAAGCCTATGGCTACACCTTC.

The V and J genes are TRBV6-5 and TRBJ2-3, with TRBD1 matching over 8 bases. The length of the CDR3 is 14 residues. Germline V gene data show CDR1 as MNHEY and CDR2 as SVGAGI. The ends lost 6 bases at V and 1 base at J; junction bases unmatched: 3. DNA for the CDR3: TGTGCCAGCAGAACAGGGGGTGGCACAGATACGCAGTATTTT. Translation gives CASRTGGGTDTQYF.